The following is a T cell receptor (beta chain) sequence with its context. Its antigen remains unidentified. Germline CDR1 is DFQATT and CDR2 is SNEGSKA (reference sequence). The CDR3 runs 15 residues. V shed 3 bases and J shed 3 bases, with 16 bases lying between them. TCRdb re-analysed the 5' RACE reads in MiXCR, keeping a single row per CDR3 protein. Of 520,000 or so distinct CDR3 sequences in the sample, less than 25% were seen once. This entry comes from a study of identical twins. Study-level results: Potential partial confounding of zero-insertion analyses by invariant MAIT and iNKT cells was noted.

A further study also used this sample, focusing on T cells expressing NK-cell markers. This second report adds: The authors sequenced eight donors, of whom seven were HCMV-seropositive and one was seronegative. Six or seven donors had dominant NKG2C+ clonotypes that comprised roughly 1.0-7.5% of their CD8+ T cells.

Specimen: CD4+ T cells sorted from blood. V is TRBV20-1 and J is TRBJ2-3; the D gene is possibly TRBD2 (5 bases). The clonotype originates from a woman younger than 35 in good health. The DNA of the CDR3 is TGCAGTGCTAGGGAGATGGGCAGAGGGACAGATACGCAGTATTTT. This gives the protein CSAREMGRGTDTQYF.